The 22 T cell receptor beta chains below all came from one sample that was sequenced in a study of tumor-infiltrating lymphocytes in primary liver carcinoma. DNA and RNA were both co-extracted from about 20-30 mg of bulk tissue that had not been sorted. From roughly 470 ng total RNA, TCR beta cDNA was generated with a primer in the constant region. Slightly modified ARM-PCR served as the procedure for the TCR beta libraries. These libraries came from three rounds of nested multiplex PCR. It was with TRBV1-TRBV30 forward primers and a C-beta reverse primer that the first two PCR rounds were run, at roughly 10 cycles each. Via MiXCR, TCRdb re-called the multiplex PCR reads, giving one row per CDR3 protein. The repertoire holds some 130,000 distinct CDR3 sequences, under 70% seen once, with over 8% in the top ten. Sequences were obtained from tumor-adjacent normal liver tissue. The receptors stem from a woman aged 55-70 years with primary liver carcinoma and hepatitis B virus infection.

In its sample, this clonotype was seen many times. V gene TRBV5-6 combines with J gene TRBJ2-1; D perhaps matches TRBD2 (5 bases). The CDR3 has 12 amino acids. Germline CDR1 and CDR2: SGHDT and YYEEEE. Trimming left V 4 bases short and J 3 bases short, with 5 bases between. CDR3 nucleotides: TGTGCCAGCAGCCGGGACTACAATGAGCAGTTCTTC. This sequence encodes CASSRDYNEQFF.

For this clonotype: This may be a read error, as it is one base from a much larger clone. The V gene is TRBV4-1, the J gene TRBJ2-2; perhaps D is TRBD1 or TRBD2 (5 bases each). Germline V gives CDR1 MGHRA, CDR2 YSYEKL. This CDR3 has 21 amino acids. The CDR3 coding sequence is TGCGCCAGCAGCCAAGATGGGTCCTGGGGCCTGACTGGCGTGAACACCGGGGACCTGTTTTTT. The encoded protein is CASSQDGSWGLTGVNTGDLFF.

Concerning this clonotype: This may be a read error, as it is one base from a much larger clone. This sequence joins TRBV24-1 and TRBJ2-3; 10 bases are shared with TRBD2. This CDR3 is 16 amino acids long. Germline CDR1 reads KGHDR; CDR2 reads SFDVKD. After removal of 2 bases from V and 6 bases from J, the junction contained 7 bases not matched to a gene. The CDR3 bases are TGTGCCACCAGTGATTCAGCGGGAGGGCCGAGTGATACGCAGTATTTT. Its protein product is CATSDSAGGPSDTQYF.

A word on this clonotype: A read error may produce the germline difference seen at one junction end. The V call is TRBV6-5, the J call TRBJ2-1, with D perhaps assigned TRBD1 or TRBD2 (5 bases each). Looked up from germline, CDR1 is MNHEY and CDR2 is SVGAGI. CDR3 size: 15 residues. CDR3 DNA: TGTGCCATCAGTTACTTACGGGACCTACGCAACGAGCAGTTCTTC. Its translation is CAISYLRDLRNEQFF.

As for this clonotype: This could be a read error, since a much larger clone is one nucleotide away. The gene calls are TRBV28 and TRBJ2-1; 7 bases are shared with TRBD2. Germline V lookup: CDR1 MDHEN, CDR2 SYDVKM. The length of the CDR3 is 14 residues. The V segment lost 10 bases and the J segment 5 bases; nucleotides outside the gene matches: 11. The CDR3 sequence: CAIRGGDPNNEQFF. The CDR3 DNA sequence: TGTGCCATCCGTGGGGGGGACCCAAACAATGAGCAGTTCTTC.

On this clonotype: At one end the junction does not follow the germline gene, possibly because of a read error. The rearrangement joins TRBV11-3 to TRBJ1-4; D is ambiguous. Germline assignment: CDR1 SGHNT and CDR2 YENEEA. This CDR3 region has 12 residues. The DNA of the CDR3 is TGTGCCAGCAGTCGTGGTCATGAAACACTGCTTTTT. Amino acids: CASSRGHETLLF. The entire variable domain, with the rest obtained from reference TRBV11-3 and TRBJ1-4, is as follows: EAGVVQSPRYKIIEKKQPVAFWCNPISGHNTLYWYLQNLGQGPELLIRYENEEAVDDSQLPKDRFSAERLKGVDSTLKIQPAELGDSAVYLCASSRGHETLLFGSGTQLSVL.

CDR3 sequence: CSVETGRYTEAFF. DNA of the CDR3: TGCAGCGTCGAAACAGGGAGGTACACTGAAGCTTTCTTT. The chain links TRBV29-1 to TRBJ1-1; D is possibly TRBD1 (6 bases). Germline lookup yields CDR1 SQVTM and CDR2 ANQGSEA. Trimming shortened V by 6 bases and J by 3 bases, and 14 bases separated the two germline ends. The CDR3 spans 13 residues.

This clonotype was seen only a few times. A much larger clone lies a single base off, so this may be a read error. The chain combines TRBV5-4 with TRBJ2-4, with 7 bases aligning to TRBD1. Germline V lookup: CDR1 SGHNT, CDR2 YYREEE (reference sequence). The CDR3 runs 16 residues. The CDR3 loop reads CVSSLSTGVTKNIQYF. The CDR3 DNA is TGTGTCAGCAGCTTGTCAACAGGGGTGACCAAAAACATTCAGTACTTC. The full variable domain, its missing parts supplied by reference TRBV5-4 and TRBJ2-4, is ETGVTQSPTHLIKTRGQQVTLRCSSQSGHNTVSWYQQALGQGPQFIFQYYREEENGRGNFPPRFSGLQFPNYSSELNVNALELDDSALYLCVSSLSTGVTKNIQYFGAGTRLSVL.

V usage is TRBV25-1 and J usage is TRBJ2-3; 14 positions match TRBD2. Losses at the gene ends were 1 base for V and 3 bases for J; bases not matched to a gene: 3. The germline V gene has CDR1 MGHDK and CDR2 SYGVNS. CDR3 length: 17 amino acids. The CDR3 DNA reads TGTGCCAGCAGTGAATTGGGGACTAGCGGGAGAACAGATACGCAGTATTTT. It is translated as CASSELGTSGRTDTQYF.

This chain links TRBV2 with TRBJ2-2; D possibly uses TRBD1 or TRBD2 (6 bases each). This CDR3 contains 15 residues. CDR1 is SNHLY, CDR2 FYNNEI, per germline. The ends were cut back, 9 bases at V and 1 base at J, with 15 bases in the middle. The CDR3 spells CASVRGAGNTGELFF. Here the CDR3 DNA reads TGTGCCAGTGTTAGGGGGGCGGGGAACACCGGGGAGCTGTTTTTT.

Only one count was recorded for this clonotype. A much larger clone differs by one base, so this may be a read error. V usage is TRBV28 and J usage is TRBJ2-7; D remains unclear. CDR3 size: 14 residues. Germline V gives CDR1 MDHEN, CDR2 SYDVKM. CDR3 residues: CVSSAFSRSYEQYF. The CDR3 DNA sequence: TGTGTCAGCAGTGCTTTTAGTCGAAGCTACGAGCAGTACTTC. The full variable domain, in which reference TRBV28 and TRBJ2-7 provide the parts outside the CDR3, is DVKVTQSSRYLVKRTGEKVFLECVQDMDHENMFWYRQDPGLGLRLIYFSYDVKMKEKGDIPEGYSVSREKKERFSLILESASTNQTSMYLCVSSAFSRSYEQYFGPGTRLTVT.

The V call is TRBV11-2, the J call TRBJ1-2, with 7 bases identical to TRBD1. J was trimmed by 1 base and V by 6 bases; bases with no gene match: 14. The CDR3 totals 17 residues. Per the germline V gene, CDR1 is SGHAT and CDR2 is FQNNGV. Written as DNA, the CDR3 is TGTGCCAGCAGGCCAAGGTGGGACAGACGCGATAACTATGGCTACACCTTC. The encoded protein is CASRPRWDRRDNYGYTF. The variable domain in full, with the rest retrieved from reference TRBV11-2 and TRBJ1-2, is EAGVAQSPRYKIIEKRQSVAFWCNPISGHATLYWYQQILGQGPKLLIQFQNNGVVDDSQLPKDRFSAERLKGVDSTLKIQPAKLEDSAVYLCASRPRWDRRDNYGYTFGSGTRLTVV.

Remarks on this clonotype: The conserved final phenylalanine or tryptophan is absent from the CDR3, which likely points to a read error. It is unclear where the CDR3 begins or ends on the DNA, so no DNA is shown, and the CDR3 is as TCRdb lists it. The CDR3: CASSLTSGSEPYL. The V call is TRBV11-2, the J call TRBJ2-7; the table's D gene call, TRBD2, was not cross checked with the DNA. Ends included, the CDR3 has 13 residues. The germline gives CDR1 SGHAT, CDR2 FQNNGV.

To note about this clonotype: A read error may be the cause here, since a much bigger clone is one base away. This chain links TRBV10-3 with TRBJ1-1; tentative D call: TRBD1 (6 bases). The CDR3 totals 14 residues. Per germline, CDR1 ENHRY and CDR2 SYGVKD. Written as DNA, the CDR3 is TGTGCCATCAGTGATCTTGGGGGGCTTACTGAAGTTTTCTTT. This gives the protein CAISDLGGLTEVFF.

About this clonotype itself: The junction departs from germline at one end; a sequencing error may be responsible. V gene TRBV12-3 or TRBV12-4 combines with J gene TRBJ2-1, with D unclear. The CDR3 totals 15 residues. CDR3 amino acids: CASSLGTNSYNEEFF. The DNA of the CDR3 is TGTGCCAGCAGTTTGGGTACTAACTCCTACAATGAGGAGTTCTTC.

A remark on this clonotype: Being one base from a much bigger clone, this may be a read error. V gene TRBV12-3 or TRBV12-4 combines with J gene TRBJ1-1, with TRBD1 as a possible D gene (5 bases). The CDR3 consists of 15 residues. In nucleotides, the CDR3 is TGTGCCAGCAGTTTTAGGGACTCACTGAACAGTGAAGCTTTCTTT. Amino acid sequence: CASSFRDSLNSEAFF.

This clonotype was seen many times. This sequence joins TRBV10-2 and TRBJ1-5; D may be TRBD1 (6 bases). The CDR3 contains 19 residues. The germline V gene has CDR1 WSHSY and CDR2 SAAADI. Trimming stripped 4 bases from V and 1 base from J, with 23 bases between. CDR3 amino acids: CASSAQFSQGAGSNQPQHF. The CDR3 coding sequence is TGCGCCAGCAGTGCTCAATTTTCACAGGGAGCGGGGAGCAATCAGCCCCAGCATTTT.

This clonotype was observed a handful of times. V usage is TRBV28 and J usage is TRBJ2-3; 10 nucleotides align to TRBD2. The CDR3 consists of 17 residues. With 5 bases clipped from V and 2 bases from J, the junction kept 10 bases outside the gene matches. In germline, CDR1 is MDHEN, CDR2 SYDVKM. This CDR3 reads CASSPSWTSGLTDTQYF. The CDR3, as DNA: TGTGCCAGCAGTCCCTCCTGGACTAGCGGTCTCACAGATACGCAGTATTTT. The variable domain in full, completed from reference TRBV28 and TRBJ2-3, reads DVKVTQSSRYLVKRTGEKVFLECVQDMDHENMFWYRQDPGLGLRLIYFSYDVKMKEKGDIPEGYSVSREKKERFSLILESASTNQTSMYLCASSPSWTSGLTDTQYFGPGTRLTVL.

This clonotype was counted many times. The CDR3 here is CASSQGGQPSYNEQFF. CDR3 coding DNA: TGTGCCAGCAGCCAGGGGGGACAACCTTCCTACAATGAGCAGTTCTTC. V is TRBV14 and J is TRBJ2-1; D is tentatively TRBD1 or TRBD2 (6 bases each). Trimming left V 3 bases short and J 1 base short, with 13 bases between. The germline CDR1 and CDR2 sequences are SGHDN and FVKESK. The CDR3 contains 16 residues.

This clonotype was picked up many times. DNA for the CDR3: TGCGCCAGCAGCTGGAAGAGCTCTGGGGCCAACGTCCTGACTTTC. Its translation: CASSWKSSGANVLTF. The V and J genes are TRBV5-1 and TRBJ2-6; D is unclear. The CDR3 has 15 residues. Germline CDR1 and CDR2: SGHRS and YFSETQ. V was trimmed by 3 bases and J by 0 bases, leaving 7 bases between them.

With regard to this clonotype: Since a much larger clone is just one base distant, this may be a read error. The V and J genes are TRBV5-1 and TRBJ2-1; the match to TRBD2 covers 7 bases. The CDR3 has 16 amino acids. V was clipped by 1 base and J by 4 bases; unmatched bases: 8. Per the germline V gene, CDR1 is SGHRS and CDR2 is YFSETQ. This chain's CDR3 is CASSLISGGPYNEQFF. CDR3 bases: TGCGCCAGCAGCTTGATTTCGGGAGGACCATACAATGAGCAGTTCTTC.

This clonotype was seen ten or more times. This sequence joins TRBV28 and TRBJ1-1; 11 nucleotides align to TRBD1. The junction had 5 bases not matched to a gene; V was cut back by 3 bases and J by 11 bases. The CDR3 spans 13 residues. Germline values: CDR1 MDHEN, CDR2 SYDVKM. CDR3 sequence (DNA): TGTGCCAGCAGTTTGAGGACAGGGGGCGAGGCTTTCTTT. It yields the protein CASSLRTGGEAFF.